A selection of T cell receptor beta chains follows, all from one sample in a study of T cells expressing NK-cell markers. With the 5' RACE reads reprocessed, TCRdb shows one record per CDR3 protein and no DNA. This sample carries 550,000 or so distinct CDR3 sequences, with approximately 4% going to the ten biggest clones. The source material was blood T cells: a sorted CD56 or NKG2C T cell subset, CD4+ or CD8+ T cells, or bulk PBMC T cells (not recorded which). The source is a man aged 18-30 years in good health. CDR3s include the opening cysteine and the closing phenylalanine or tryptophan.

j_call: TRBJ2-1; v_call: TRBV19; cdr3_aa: CASSDLRQGQVNEQFF
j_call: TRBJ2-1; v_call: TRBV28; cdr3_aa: CASGSEAQIRGFF
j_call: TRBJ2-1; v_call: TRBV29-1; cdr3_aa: CSVQTGITYNEQFF
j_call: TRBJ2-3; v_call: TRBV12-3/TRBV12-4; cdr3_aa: CASSPRTVSTDTQYF
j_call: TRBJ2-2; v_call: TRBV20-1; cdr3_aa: CSAREWVANTGELFF
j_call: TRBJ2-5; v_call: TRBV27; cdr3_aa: CASSPDPGVAEETQYF
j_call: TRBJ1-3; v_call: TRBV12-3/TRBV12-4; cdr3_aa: CASRDRTGNTIYF
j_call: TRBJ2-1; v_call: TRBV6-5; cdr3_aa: CASSYLTSGIRREQFF
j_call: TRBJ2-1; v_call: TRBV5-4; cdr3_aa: CASRHGLAAIKNEQFF
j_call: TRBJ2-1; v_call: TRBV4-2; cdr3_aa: CASSHSSGTRINEQFF
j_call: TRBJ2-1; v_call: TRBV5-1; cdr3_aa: CASSSILGRNYNEQFF
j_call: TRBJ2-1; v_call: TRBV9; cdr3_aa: CASSVERGSSSYNEQFF
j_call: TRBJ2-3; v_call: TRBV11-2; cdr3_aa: CASRALQVKDTQYF
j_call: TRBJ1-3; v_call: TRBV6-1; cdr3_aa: CASSRRQGGGNTIYF
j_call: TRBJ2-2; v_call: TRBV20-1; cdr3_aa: CSAERDYRSTGELFF
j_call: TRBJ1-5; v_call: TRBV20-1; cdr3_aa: CSAQTGTGALNQPQHF
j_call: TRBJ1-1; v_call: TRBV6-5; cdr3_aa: CASSRDRGEAFF
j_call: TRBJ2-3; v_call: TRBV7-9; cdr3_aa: CASSSARGGVGTDTQYF
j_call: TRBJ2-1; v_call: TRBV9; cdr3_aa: CASSATLAGGGYNEQFF
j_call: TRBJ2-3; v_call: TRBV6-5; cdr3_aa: CASSSTTGTGNTDTQYF
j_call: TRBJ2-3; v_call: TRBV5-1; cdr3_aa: CASSFRPASTDTQYF
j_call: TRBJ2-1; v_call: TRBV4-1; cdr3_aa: CASSQVIRREQFF
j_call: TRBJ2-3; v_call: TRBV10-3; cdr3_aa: CAISDYLRVGRERTDTQYF
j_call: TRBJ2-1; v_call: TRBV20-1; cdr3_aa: CSATLGGPKVEQFF
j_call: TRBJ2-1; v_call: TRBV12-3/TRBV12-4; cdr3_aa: CASSTRRLAQDNEQFF
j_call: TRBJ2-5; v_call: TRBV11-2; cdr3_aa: CASSSRWETQYF
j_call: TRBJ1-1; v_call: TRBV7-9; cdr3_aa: CASSLEGNTEAFF
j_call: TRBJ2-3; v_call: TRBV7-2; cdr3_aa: CASRDIAGGQGDTQYF
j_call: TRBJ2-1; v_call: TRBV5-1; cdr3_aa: CASSLLARRGEQFF
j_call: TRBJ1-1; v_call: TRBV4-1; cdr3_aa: CASSQEWMMNTEAFF
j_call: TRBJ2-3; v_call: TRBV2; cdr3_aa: CASSEGHRGTDTQYF
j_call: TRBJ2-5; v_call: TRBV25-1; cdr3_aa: CASSEYRGRGETQYF
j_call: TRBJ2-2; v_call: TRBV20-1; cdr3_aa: CSASLSGGDTGELFF
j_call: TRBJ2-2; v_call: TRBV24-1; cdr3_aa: CATSDPGGTSTGELFF
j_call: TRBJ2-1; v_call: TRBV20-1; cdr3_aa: CSARGSRKYNEQFF
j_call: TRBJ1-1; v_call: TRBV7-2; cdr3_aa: CASGIKTNTEAFF
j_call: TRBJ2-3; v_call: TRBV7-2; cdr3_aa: CASSLEVQADTQYF
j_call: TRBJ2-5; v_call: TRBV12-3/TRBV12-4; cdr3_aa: CASCRSGSLETQYF
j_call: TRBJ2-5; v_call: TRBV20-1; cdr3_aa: CSALDPSGQETQYF
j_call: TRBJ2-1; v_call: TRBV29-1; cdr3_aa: CSDTQGIFAYNEQFF
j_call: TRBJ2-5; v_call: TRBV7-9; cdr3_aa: CASSQLAGVGQETQYF